This T cell receptor (beta chain) was captured by sequencing in a study of T cells in women clearing cervical HPV infection. Study background: HLA type stays a possible confounder, typing being limited.

The data were produced by immunoSEQ multiplex PCR, yet TCRdb's version contains in-frame clones alone and is incomplete. This table holds some 40,000 clones. The study, taken as a whole, reports: Cases carried less TRBV6-7 than controls: approximately 0.1% versus 0.16%.

Of note for this clone: What it recognizes is unknown. The read falls 3 residues short of the CDR3 end, and the missing part is taken from the germline J gene.

The CDR3 loop spans 14 amino acids. V lost 5 bases and J lost 7, with 14 bases in between. Germline loops: CDR1 SGHTA, CDR2 FQGNSA. The V and J genes are TRBV7-2 and TRBJ1-4; D possibly corresponds to TRBD1 (6 bases). The sample taken for sequencing was blood buffy coat. This TCR derives from a woman between 18 and 75 years old with a cervical HPV16 infection that either progressed to CIN3+ or cleared (not recorded which). The CDR3 sequence is CASSPGGGGEKLFF. CDR3 DNA (partial): TGTGCCAGCAGCCCGGGGGGGGGCGGTGAAAAA.